The 5 T cell receptor beta chains reported below all come from one sample, sequenced in a study of T cell repertoires in cytomegalovirus infection. TCRdb passed the reads through MiXCR, listing each CDR3 protein once. The sample yields a few hundred thousand distinct CDR3 sequences, 20% to 25% seen once. Their recognized antigens are unknown. Sequenced material: cultured PBMCs, taken from culture after CMV antigen stimulation. These receptors originate from a human donor in good health (CMV status not recorded). Some clones in this sample may be carry-over from other donors' samples.

This clonotype was detected many times. This chain uses TRBV7-2 with TRBJ2-5; 8 bases agree with TRBD2. Germline CDR1 SGHTA, CDR2 FQGNSA. The V and J ends lost 3 bases and 5 bases, in that order; junction bases with no gene match: 8. This CDR3 contains 15 residues. CDR3 amino acids: CASSLSGGAAETQYF. DNA for the CDR3: TGTGCCAGCAGCTTGAGCGGGGGCGCAGCGGAGACCCAGTACTTC.

This clonotype was seen only a few times. The chain uses TRBV5-1 and TRBJ2-1; 11 bases agree with TRBD2. The germline V gene encodes CDR1 SGHRS and CDR2 YFSETQ. The CDR3 spans 17 residues. Losses at the gene ends were 4 bases for V and 5 bases for J; bases not matched to a gene: 11. The CDR3 nucleotides read TGCGCCAGCAGCCCGACCCTGGGACTAGCGGAAGACAATGAGCAGTTCTTC. Amino acid sequence: CASSPTLGLAEDNEQFF.

Regarding this clonotype: A much larger clone is a single base away; this may be a read error. The rearrangement joins TRBV4-3 to TRBJ1-1; D is unresolved. The CDR3 has 13 amino acids. The germline V gene encodes CDR1 LGHNA and CDR2 YSLEER. Trimming shortened V by 3 bases and J by 0 bases, and 5 bases separated the two germline ends. CDR3 nucleotides: TGCGCCAGCAGCCATGGACTGAACACTGAAGCTTTCTTT. Translated, it gives CASSHGLNTEAFF.

This clonotype was detected only a few times. V and J are TRBV4-1 and TRBJ1-5, with D possibly TRBD1 on 6 matching bases. Germline CDR1 is MGHRA and CDR2 is YSYEKL. The CDR3 contains 15 residues. V shed 0 bases and J shed 3 bases, with 9 bases lying between them. CDR3 nucleotides: TGCGCCAGCAGCCAAGATGGACAGCTCAATCAGCCCCAGCATTTT. Translating it yields CASSQDGQLNQPQHF.

This clonotype has only a few counts. The chain couples TRBV28 to TRBJ1-5, with unresolved D. Trimming removed 4 bases from V and 4 bases from J, with 8 bases in between. Germline CDR1 MDHEN, CDR2 SYDVKM. The length of the CDR3 is 13 residues. CDR3 bases: TGTGCCAGCAGTTCGTTCAGGAATCAGCCCCAGCATTTT. Protein: CASSSFRNQPQHF. Variable domain in full (rest from reference TRBV28 and TRBJ1-5): DVKVTQSSRYLVKRTGEKVFLECVQDMDHENMFWYRQDPGLGLRLIYFSYDVKMKEKGDIPEGYSVSREKKERFSLILESASTNQTSMYLCASSSFRNQPQHFGDGTRLSIL.